The following is a TCR beta chain sequence with its context. Its antigen remains undetermined. The input lacks base qualities; no much larger clone sits a single base away. Whole blood was collected in K2EDTA tubes by collaborating institutions according to the institutions' own protocols. Collaborator samples were shipped for TCRbeta analysis as frozen whole blood, isolated PBMCs, or DNA extracted from either sample type. The entry originates in a study of blood T cell repertoires in COVID-19 (TCRdb year 2020). As for the study more broadly: Collaborator samples came from the United States, Italy and Spain and covered acute and convalescent phases of COVID-19. The material from the prospective study consisted of cDNA or gDNA derived from T cells, B-cell-depleted T cells, or PBMCs. Subjects who had been exposed to COVID-19, were actively infected with it, or had recovered from it provided the deeply sampled blood TCRbeta repertoires that made up the dataset. The repertoires were made available in a free public database intended to serve as a resource for research on the immune response to SARS-CoV-2. Samples came from the ongoing ImmuneRACE study (first 160 participants) plus 1,254 subjects from 6 global collaborators. Nearly every sample came with metadata listing a de-identified subject ID, COVID-19 status, age in years and sex. HLA class I and class II types, where available, came from metadata supplied by the sample provider rather than from assay-based typing. Overall study results and their limits: The quantity of clinical and demographic metadata differed by source and by participant and was supplied without curation.

TCRbeta CDR3 regions were amplified from genomic DNA using the immunoSEQ Assay, a bias-controlled multiplex PCR. Per the authors' processing: Nucleated cell counts per sample were estimated from amplification of reference gene primers within the assay. To quantify the absolute abundance of each unique TCRbeta CDR3 rearrangement, sequence reads were collapsed and filtered. For each sample, productive Simpson clonality was calculated by taking the square root of Simpson's diversity index across productive rearrangements. The immuneACCESS repertoire file appears here via TCRdb, limited to in-frame rearrangements. These files lack a portion of the clones; in checked studies, under half of the deficit traces to unresolved V genes, and the cause of the others is not known. Clone size and V and J calls were adopted from that table, with D and trimming inferred from the DNA. For this sample the table gives around 300,000 clones, of which roughly 88% were detected only once. Of the sample, 2.5% to 3% falls within the top ten clones.

The CDR3 holds 12 amino acids from the cysteine to the phenylalanine. Left in the record is the CDR3 DNA by itself, 36 bases read in frame from the first base. CDR1 and CDR2 are drawn from the germline V gene (reference sequence): SEHNR, FQNEAQ. A distance of 5 bases separates the germline ends of V and J, which lose 0 bases and 8 bases respectively. The sequenced material came from peripheral blood. The TCR was taken from a woman in her 30s with active or convalescent COVID-19. This receptor chain uses TRBV7-9 and TRBJ1-5; there is no confident call for the D gene. The CDR3 protein: CASSLASEPQHF. The DNA is TGTGCCAGCAGCTTAGCTTCTGAGCCCCAGCATTTT.